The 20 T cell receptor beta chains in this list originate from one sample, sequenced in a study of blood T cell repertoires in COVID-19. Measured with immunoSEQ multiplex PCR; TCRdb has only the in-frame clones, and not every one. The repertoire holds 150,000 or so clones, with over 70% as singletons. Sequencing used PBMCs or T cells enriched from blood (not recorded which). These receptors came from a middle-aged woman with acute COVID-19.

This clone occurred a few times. CDR3 amino acids: CASGLFLWGTGAASGNTIYF. Here the CDR3 DNA reads TGTGCTAGTGGTTTGTTCTTGTGGGGAACAGGGGCCGCTTCTGGAAACACCATATATTTT. The chain carries TRBV12-5 and TRBJ1-3, with 7 nucleotides matching TRBD1. Germline CDR1 is LGHNT and CDR2 is FRNRAP. The junction had 17 bases not matched to a gene; V was cut back by 2 bases and J by 1 base. The CDR3 length is 20 residues.

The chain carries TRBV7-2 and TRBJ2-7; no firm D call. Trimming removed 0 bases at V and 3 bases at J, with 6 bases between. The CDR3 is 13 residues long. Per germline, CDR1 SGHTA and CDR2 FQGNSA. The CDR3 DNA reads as TGTGCCAGCAGCTTAGCCAGAAGCTACGAGCAGTACGTC. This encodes CASSLARSYEQYV.

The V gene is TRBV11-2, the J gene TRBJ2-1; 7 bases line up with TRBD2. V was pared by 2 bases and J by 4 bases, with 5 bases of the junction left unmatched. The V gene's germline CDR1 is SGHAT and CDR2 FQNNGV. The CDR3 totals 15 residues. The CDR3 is CASSLSGNIYNEQFF. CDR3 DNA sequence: TGTGCCAGCAGCTTAAGCGGGAATATTTACAATGAGCAGTTCTTC. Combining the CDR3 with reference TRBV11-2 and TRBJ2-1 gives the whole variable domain EAGVAQSPRYKIIEKRQSVAFWCNPISGHATLYWYQQILGQGPKLLIQFQNNGVVDDSQLPKDRFSAERLKGVDSTLKIQPAKLEDSAVYLCASSLSGNIYNEQFFGPGTRLTVL.

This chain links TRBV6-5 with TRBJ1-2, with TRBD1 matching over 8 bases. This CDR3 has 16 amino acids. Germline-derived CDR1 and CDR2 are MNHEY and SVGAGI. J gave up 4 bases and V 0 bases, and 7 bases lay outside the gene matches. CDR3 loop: CASSYSGQGAFYGYTF. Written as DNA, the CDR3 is TGTGCCAGCAGTTACTCGGGTCAGGGGGCTTTCTATGGCTACACCTTC.

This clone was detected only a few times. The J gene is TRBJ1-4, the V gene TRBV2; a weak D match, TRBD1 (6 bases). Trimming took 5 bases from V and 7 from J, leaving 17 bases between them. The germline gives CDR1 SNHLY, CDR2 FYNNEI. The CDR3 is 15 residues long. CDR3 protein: CASSYSRGETEKLFF. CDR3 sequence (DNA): TGTGCCAGCAGTTACTCCAGGGGCGAGACTGAAAAACTGTTTTTT.

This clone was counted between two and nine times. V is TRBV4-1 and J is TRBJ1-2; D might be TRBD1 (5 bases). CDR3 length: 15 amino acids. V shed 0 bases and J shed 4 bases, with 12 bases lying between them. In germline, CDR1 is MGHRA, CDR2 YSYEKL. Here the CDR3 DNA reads TGCGCCAGCAGCCAAGATAGGGCAGGGCGCTATGGCTACACCTTC. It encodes CASSQDRAGRYGYTF.

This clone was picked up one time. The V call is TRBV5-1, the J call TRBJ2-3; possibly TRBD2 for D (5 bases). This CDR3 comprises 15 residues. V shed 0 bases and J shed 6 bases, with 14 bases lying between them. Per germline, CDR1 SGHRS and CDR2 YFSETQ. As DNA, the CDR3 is TGCGCCAGCAGCTTGGACGAAGGAGGCCGCGATACGCAGTATTTT. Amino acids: CASSLDEGGRDTQYF.

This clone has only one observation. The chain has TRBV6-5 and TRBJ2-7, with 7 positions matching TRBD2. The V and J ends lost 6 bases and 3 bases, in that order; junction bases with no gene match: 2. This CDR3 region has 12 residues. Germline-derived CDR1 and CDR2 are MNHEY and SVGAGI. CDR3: CASRRDYYEQYF. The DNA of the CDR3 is TGTGCCAGCAGAAGGGACTACTACGAGCAGTACTTC.

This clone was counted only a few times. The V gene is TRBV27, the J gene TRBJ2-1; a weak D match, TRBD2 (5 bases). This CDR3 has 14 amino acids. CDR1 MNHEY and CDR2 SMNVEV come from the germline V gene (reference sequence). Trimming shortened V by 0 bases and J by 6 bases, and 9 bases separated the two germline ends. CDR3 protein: CASSLSGAINEQFF. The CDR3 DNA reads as TGTGCCAGCAGTTTATCGGGAGCCATCAATGAGCAGTTCTTC.

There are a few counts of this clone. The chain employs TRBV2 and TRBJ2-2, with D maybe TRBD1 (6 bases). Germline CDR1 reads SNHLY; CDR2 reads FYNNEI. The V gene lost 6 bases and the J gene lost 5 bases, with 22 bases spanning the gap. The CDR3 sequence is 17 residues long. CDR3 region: CASRQYSGGSGTGELFF. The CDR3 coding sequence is TGTGCCAGCAGGCAATATAGTGGGGGCTCCGGGACCGGGGAGCTGTTTTTT.

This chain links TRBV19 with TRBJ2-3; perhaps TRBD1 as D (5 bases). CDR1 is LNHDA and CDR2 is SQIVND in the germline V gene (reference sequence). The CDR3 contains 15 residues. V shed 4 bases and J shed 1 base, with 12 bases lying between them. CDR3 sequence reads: CASSRQHPGTDTQYF. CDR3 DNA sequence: TGTGCCAGTAGTAGACAGCACCCTGGCACAGATACGCAGTATTTT.

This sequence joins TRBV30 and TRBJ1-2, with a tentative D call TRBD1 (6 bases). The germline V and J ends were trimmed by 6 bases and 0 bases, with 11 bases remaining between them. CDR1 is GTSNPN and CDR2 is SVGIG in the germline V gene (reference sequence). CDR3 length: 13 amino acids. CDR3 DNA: TGTGCCTGCAGACAGGTAGCTAACTATGGCTACACCTTC. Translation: CACRQVANYGYTF.

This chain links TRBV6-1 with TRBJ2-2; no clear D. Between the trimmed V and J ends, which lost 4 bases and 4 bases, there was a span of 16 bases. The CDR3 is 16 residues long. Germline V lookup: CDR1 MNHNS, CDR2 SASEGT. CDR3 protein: CASSVLPGRVTGELFF. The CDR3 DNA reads TGTGCCAGCAGTGTACTACCCGGCCGGGTCACCGGGGAGCTGTTTTTT.

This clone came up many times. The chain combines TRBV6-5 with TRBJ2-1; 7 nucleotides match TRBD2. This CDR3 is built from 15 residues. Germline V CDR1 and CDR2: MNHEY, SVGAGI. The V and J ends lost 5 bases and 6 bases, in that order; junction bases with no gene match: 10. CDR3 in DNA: TGTGCCAGCAGTCCTAGCGGTCTTCGGGGCAATGAGCAGTTCTTC. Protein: CASSPSGLRGNEQFF.

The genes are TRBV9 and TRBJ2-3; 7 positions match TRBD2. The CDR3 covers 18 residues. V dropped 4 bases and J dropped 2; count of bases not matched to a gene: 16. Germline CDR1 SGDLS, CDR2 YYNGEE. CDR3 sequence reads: CASSSAGSSGISTDTQYF. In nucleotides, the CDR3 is TGTGCCAGCAGCTCAGCGGGGTCGAGCGGGATTTCCACAGATACGCAGTATTTT.

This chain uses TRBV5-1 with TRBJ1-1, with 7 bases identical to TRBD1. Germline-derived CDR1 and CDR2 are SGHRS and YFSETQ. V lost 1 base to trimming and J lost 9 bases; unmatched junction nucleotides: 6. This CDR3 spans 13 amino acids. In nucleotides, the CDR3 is TGCGCCAGCAGCTTGTCAGGGGGTCCCCAAGCTTTCTTT. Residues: CASSLSGGPQAFF.

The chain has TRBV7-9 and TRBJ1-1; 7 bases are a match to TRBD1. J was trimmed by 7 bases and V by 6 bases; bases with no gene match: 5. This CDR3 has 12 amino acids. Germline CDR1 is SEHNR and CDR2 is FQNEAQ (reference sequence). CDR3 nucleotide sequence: TGTGCCAGCAGACCCGACAGGGTTGAAGCTTTCTTT. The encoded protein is CASRPDRVEAFF.

The CDR3 protein is CASSLTGGRGYEQYF. CDR3 in DNA: TGTGCCAGCAGTTTAACAGGGGGCCGGGGTTACGAGCAGTACTTC. The chain combines TRBV27 with TRBJ2-7; 9 bases are shared with TRBD1. Germline assignment: CDR1 MNHEY and CDR2 SMNVEV (reference sequence). V shed 2 bases and J 4 bases; nucleotides not matched to a gene: 6. This CDR3 comprises 15 residues.

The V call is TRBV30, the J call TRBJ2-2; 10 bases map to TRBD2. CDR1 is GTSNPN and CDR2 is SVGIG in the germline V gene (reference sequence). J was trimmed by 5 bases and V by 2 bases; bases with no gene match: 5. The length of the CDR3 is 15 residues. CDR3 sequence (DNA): TGTGCCTGGAGTAGGCTAGCGGGAGTAACCGGGGAGCTGTTTTTT. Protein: CAWSRLAGVTGELFF. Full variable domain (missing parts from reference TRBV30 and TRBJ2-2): SQTIHQWPATLVQPVGSPLSLECTVEGTSNPNLYWYRQAAGRGLQLLFYSVGIGQISSEVPQNLSASRPQDRQFILSSKKLLLSDSGFYLCAWSRLAGVTGELFFGEGSRLTVL.

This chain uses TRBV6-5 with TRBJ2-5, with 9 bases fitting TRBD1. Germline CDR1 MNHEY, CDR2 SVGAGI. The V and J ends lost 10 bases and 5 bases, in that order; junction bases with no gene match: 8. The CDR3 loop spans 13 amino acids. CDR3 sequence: CATARQGDETQYF. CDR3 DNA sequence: TGTGCCACCGCCCGACAGGGGGACGAGACCCAGTACTTC.